A single sample is the source of the 17 T cell receptor beta chains below, sequenced in a study of T cell changes during pregnancy in multiple sclerosis. Assay: immunoSEQ multiplex PCR; the TCRdb copy retains only in-frame clones and omits some. The table shows tens of thousands of clones, with almost 95% occurring only once. Sequencing was performed on peripheral blood, taken in the third trimester of pregnancy. The receptors were gathered from a female donor in good health, enrolled as a control in a pregnancy study.

The gene calls are TRBV2 and TRBJ2-7, with 13 bases identical to TRBD2. CDR3 size: 16 residues. Germline V gene data show CDR1 as SNHLY and CDR2 as FYNNEI. The junction had 7 bases not matched to a gene; V was cut back by 6 bases and J by 2 bases. The chain's CDR3 is CASRLATSGGAYEQYF. The CDR3 region has the DNA TGTGCCAGCAGGTTGGCAACTAGCGGGGGGGCCTACGAGCAGTACTTC. Combining the CDR3 with reference TRBV2 and TRBJ2-7 gives the whole variable domain EPEVTQTPSHQVTQMGQEVILRCVPISNHLYFYWYRQILGQKVEFLVSFYNNEISEKSEIFDDQFSVERPDGSNFTLKIRSTKLEDSAMYFCASRLATSGGAYEQYFGPGTRLTVT.

This chain uses TRBV11-2 with TRBJ2-3, with D perhaps TRBD1 (5 bases). The length of the CDR3 is 15 residues. In germline, CDR1 is SGHAT, CDR2 FQNNGV. Trimming shortened V by 7 bases and J by 0 bases, and 14 bases separated the two germline ends. In DNA, the CDR3 is TGTGCCAGCACCTGGGGCCCCTCTAGCACAGATACGCAGTATTTT. This sequence encodes CASTWGPSSTDTQYF.

The chain carries TRBV5-1 and TRBJ2-3, with TRBD2 matching 12 bases. The J segment lost 2 bases and the V segment lost 5 bases, leaving 9 bases of the junction unmatched. The CDR3 covers 17 residues. CDR1 and CDR2 from the germline V gene are SGHRS and YFSETQ. The CDR3 spells CASRSETSGGVTDTQYF. The CDR3 DNA sequence: TGCGCCAGCAGATCCGAGACTAGCGGGGGAGTCACAGATACGCAGTATTTT.

The chain's CDR3 is CASSFGFDEKLFF. Written as DNA, the CDR3 is TGTGCCAGCAGTTTCGGGTTCGATGAAAAACTGTTTTTT. V gene TRBV27 combines with J gene TRBJ1-4; D gene uncertain. The V gene lost 3 bases and the J gene lost 6 bases, with 8 bases spanning the gap. Germline V lookup: CDR1 MNHEY, CDR2 SMNVEV (reference sequence). The CDR3 is 13 residues long.

Regarding this clone: An end of the junction differs from the germline gene, which may be a read error. This chain joins TRBV7-7 and TRBJ2-1, with 12 bases identical to TRBD2. CDR3 size: 22 residues. CDR1 and CDR2 from the germline V gene are SSHAT and FNYEAQ (reference sequence). The CDR3 reads CASSPDPTLAGGYGRSYNEQFF. For the CDR3, the DNA is TGTGCTAGCAGCCCCGACCCCACCCTAGCGGGGGGGTATGGGCGGTCCTACAATGAGCAGTTCTTC.

The J gene is TRBJ2-5, the V gene TRBV11-2, with D perhaps matching TRBD1 (6 bases). Germline CDR1 SGHAT, CDR2 FQNNGV. Trimming shortened V by 6 bases and J by 7 bases, and 24 bases separated the two germline ends. This CDR3 contains 16 residues. The CDR3 DNA sequence: TGTGCCAGCAGTTCCGGGACAAACGACCCCGTAGTGACCCAGTACTTC. Amino acid sequence: CASSSGTNDPVVTQYF.

The chain has TRBV11-2 and TRBJ2-1; D is perhaps TRBD1 (7 bases). CDR3 length equals 14 residues. Between the trimmed V and J ends, which lost 6 bases and 7 bases, there was a span of 16 bases. Germline V gene lookup returns CDR1 SGHAT and CDR2 FQNNGV. The CDR3, as DNA: TGTGCCAGCAGTCCCCGGCAGGGGGGAAATGAGCAGTTCTTC. This codes for CASSPRQGGNEQFF.

CDR3 in DNA: TGCGCCAGCAGCCAAGAGTGGCTAGCGGAAAACCACTCTTCCACAGATACGCAGTATTTT. This gives the protein CASSQEWLAENHSSTDTQYF. The chain uses TRBV4-3 and TRBJ2-3; 7 bases are shared with TRBD2. The V segment lost 0 bases and the J segment 2 bases; nucleotides outside the gene matches: 17. Germline V gene sequence: CDR1 LGHNA, CDR2 YSLEER. The CDR3 contains 20 residues.

V usage is TRBV7-3 and J usage is TRBJ2-3; no clear D. Germline V gene data show CDR1 as SGHTA and CDR2 as FQGTGA. V was trimmed by 2 bases and J by 0 bases, leaving 9 bases between them. This CDR3 spans 15 amino acids. CDR3 residues: CASSLLHSSTDTQYF. The CDR3 nucleotides are TGTGCCAGCAGCTTATTGCACTCTAGCACAGATACGCAGTATTTT.

The chain links TRBV7-3 to TRBJ2-3; D ambiguous. V dropped 6 bases and J dropped 0 bases, with 7 bases sitting between them. The CDR3 runs 13 residues. Germline V gene lookup returns CDR1 SGHTA and CDR2 FQGTGA. CDR3: CASRLTSTDTQYF. The CDR3 coding sequence is TGTGCCAGCAGACTAACTAGCACAGATACGCAGTATTTT. The full variable domain, in which reference TRBV7-3 and TRBJ2-3 provide the parts outside the CDR3, is GAGVSQTPSNKVTEKGKYVELRCDPISGHTALYWYRQSLGQGPEFLIYFQGTGAADDSGLPNDRFFAVRPEGSVSTLKIQRTERGDSAVYLCASRLTSTDTQYFGPGTRLTVL.

The gene calls are TRBV2 and TRBJ2-5; possible D gene TRBD1, 6 bases. The CDR3 spans 13 residues. The V and J ends lost 6 bases and 0 bases respectively, with 8 bases between them. From germline, CDR1 is SNHLY and CDR2 FYNNEI. Written as DNA, the CDR3 is TGTGCCAGCAGGTGGGACAACCAAGAGACCCAGTACTTC. Protein sequence: CASRWDNQETQYF.

CDR3 in DNA: TGCGCCAGCAGCAAAGGACAGGGGACTAGCACAGATACGCAGTATTTT. Amino acid sequence: CASSKGQGTSTDTQYF. The J gene is TRBJ2-3, the V gene TRBV4-1, with 9 nucleotides matching TRBD1. The trim removed 5 bases at V and 0 bases at J, leaving 6 bases unmatched. The germline CDR1 and CDR2 sequences are MGHRA and YSYEKL. The length of the CDR3 is 16 residues.

The CDR3 bases are TGTGCCAGCAGTGAGATGCTAGCGGGGGAGACCCAGTACTTC. Protein sequence: CASSEMLAGETQYF. The chain uses TRBV2 and TRBJ2-5; 9 nucleotides match TRBD2. CDR3 length: 14 residues. J lost 5 bases, V lost 3 bases, and 4 bases had no gene match. Germline V gene sequence: CDR1 SNHLY, CDR2 FYNNEI.

This chain links TRBV29-1 with TRBJ1-1, with D maybe TRBD1 (5 bases). Germline CDR1 and CDR2: SQVTM and ANQGSEA. Trimming took 4 bases from V and 8 from J, leaving 14 bases between them. The CDR3 length is 12 residues. This CDR3 is CSVGTWGGEAFF. The CDR3 coding sequence is TGCAGCGTTGGGACCTGGGGGGGAGAAGCTTTCTTT.

The V and J genes are TRBV4-1 and TRBJ1-5, with a tentative D call TRBD1 (5 bases). Germline lookup yields CDR1 MGHRA and CDR2 YSYEKL. The CDR3 contains 16 residues. V lost 1 base and J lost 3, with 13 bases in between. The CDR3 is CASSQAPDSINQPQHF. The CDR3 DNA is TGCGCCAGCAGCCAAGCCCCCGACAGCATCAATCAGCCCCAGCATTTT.

The J gene is TRBJ1-6, the V gene TRBV30, with 8 bases matching TRBD1. The CDR3 is made up of 15 amino acids. Germline loops: CDR1 GTSNPN, CDR2 SVGIG (reference sequence). V lost 2 bases, J lost 7 bases, and 7 bases stayed unmatched. This CDR3 is CAWSKVDRDNSPLHF. The CDR3 DNA reads as TGTGCCTGGAGTAAAGTGGACAGGGACAATTCACCCCTCCACTTT.

V is TRBV19 and J is TRBJ2-3, with TRBD2 identical over 10 bases. The CDR3 contains 19 residues. Germline V gene sequence: CDR1 LNHDA, CDR2 SQIVND (reference sequence). V lost 4 bases to trimming and J lost 5 bases; unmatched junction nucleotides: 18. The CDR3 region has the DNA TGTGCCAGTAGTAAGGGTTCGGTTAAACTAGCGGGGTTAGGAGATACGCAGTATTTT. This codes for CASSKGSVKLAGLGDTQYF.